These 8 T cell receptor beta chains came from one sample sequenced in a study of blood T cell repertoires in COVID-19. Only in-frame clones appear in the TCRdb table, and some are missing; sequencing was by immunoSEQ multiplex PCR. The table records 290,000 or so clones, 86% of them present only once. Input material: PBMCs or T cells enriched from blood (not recorded which). The receptors come from a woman in her late teens or twenties who had recovered from COVID-19.

This clone was detected only once. This sequence joins TRBV28 and TRBJ1-5; TRBD1 is a possible D gene (6 bases). V was trimmed by 2 bases and J by 6 bases, leaving 11 bases between them. CDR3 length equals 14 residues. Looked up from germline, CDR1 is MDHEN and CDR2 is SYDVKM. CDR3 sequence: CASSLIQGAQPQHF. The CDR3 nucleotides read TGTGCCAGCAGTTTAATACAGGGCGCTCAGCCCCAGCATTTT.

This chain links TRBV27 with TRBJ1-2; 7 nucleotides agree with TRBD1. J was trimmed by 4 bases and V by 0 bases; bases with no gene match: 5. The V gene's germline CDR1 is MNHEY and CDR2 SMNVEV (reference sequence). The CDR3 length is 15 residues. Written as DNA, the CDR3 is TGTGCCAGCAGTTTATCACAGGGGTTGGGCTATGGCTACACCTTC. It yields the protein CASSLSQGLGYGYTF.

The V call is TRBV4-1, the J call TRBJ2-4; 7 bases agree with TRBD2. J was trimmed by 1 base and V by 4 bases; bases with no gene match: 10. This CDR3 region has 17 residues. Germline V CDR1 and CDR2: MGHRA, YSYEKL. Here the CDR3 reads CASSRGGFVVAKNIQYF. CDR3 DNA sequence: TGCGCCAGCAGCCGGGGGGGATTTGTAGTGGCCAAAAACATTCAGTACTTC.

The chain uses TRBV12-3 or TRBV12-4 and TRBJ1-1, with unresolved D. The CDR3 covers 13 residues. Trimming removed 5 bases from V and 1 base from J, with 8 bases in between. The CDR3, as DNA: TGTGCCAGCAGTCGAGGAGGGAACACTGAAGCTTTCTTT. Protein product: CASSRGGNTEAFF.

The rearrangement links TRBV4-1 to TRBJ1-3; D may be TRBD1 (6 bases). Trimming stripped 5 bases from V and 0 bases from J, with 11 bases between. The CDR3 is 15 amino acids. CDR1 and CDR2 (germline): MGHRA, YSYEKL. CDR3 bases: TGCGCCAGCAGCACGGGGGGCCTCTCTGGAAACACCATATATTTT. Protein: CASSTGGLSGNTIYF.

This rearrangement joins TRBV20-1 to TRBJ2-1, with TRBD2 matching 9 bases. This CDR3 contains 17 residues. Germline V gene data show CDR1 as DFQATT and CDR2 as SNEGSKA (reference sequence). With 3 bases clipped from V and 2 bases from J, the junction kept 11 bases outside the gene matches. CDR3 protein: CSASVPLAGVAYNEQFF. For the CDR3, the DNA is TGCAGTGCTAGTGTCCCTTTAGCGGGAGTAGCCTACAATGAGCAGTTCTTC.

V and J are TRBV5-4 and TRBJ2-5; 7 bases agree with TRBD1. J lost 2 bases, V lost 4 bases, and 5 bases had no gene match. The CDR3 totals 14 residues. Looked up from germline, CDR1 is SGHNT and CDR2 is YYREEE (reference sequence). CDR3 nucleotides: TGTGCCAGCAGCCCCAAGGGACAGCAAGAGACCCAGTACTTC. Its protein product is CASSPKGQQETQYF.

The chain's CDR3 is CAWLGTGKLGNTEAFF. CDR3 sequence (DNA): TGTGCCTGGTTAGGGACAGGAAAATTGGGAAACACTGAAGCTTTCTTT. This sequence joins TRBV30 and TRBJ1-1; 8 bases agree with TRBD1. The junction had 13 bases not matched to a gene; V was cut back by 5 bases and J by 2 bases. Germline V gives CDR1 GTSNPN, CDR2 SVGIG (reference sequence). This CDR3 spans 16 amino acids.